These 17 T cell receptor beta chains were sequenced from one sample in a study of cytomegalovirus exposure and HLA in healthy donors. The PCR used 60 Vbeta and 13 Jbeta primers. Repertoires were generated with immunoSEQ multiplex PCR, while TCRdb's copy carries only in-frame clones and drops some. The table includes roughly 190,000 clones, roughly 78% detected once. The specimen sequenced was PBMCs. These TCRs come from a girl aged 5 to 17 in good health and CMV-seropositive.

CDR3: CASSPPRQETQYF. The DNA of the CDR3 is TGTGCCAGCAGCCCCCCCCGGCAAGAGACCCAGTACTTC. The chain has TRBV9 and TRBJ2-5, with D unresolved. The CDR3 spans 13 residues. V lost 4 bases to trimming and J lost 2 bases, with 9 bases between them. The germline V gene has CDR1 SGDLS and CDR2 YYNGEE.

V and J are TRBV4-3 and TRBJ1-5; 8 bases are shared with TRBD1. The germline gives CDR1 LGHNA, CDR2 YSLEER. The V gene end was trimmed by 0 bases and the J gene end by 6 bases; junction bases not matched to a gene: 1. The CDR3 consists of 14 residues. CDR3 sequence reads: CASSQETGVQPQHF. The CDR3 DNA is TGCGCCAGCAGCCAAGAGACAGGGGTTCAGCCCCAGCATTTT.

The V gene is TRBV7-9, the J gene TRBJ2-1; weak D call: TRBD2 (5 bases). Germline V lookup: CDR1 SEHNR, CDR2 FQNEAQ (reference sequence). The CDR3 is made up of 15 amino acids. V shed 4 bases and J shed 3 bases, with 13 bases lying between them. CDR3 sequence (DNA): TGTGCCAGCAGCTCTGGACTGTTTCTCTACAATGAGCAGTTCTTC. It encodes CASSSGLFLYNEQFF.

J is TRBJ2-7 and V is TRBV12-5; 12 bases fit TRBD2. Trimming took 0 bases from V and 5 from J; bases not matched to a gene: 8. There are 17 residues in the CDR3. CDR1 and CDR2 from the germline V gene are LGHNT and FRNRAP. The DNA for the CDR3 is TGTGCTAGTGGTTTGGTAGGCCTAGCGGGGGGGCTCCACGAGCAGTACTTC. Translation gives CASGLVGLAGGLHEQYF.

The chain has TRBV11-2 and TRBJ2-7, with D perhaps TRBD1 (6 bases). This CDR3 is 11 amino acids long. Trimming pared 4 bases from V and 9 bases from J, leaving 10 bases between. CDR1 is SGHAT, CDR2 FQNNGV, per germline. CDR3 nucleotides: TGTGCCAGCAGCTCAGGGGTATCGCAGTACTTC. Its protein is CASSSGVSQYF.

With regard to this clone: A read error may produce the germline difference seen at one junction end. This specimen includes other DNA sequences encoding the same CDR3. The CDR3 loop is CASSLVARDYPQETQYF. CDR3 bases: TGTGCCAGCAGCTTAGTGGCCCGGGACTATCCACAAGAGACCCAATACTTC. The chain has TRBV7-8 and TRBJ2-5; 7 bases line up with TRBD2. CDR3 size: 17 residues. Germline CDR1 and CDR2: SGHVS and FQNEAQ. Full variable domain (remainder filled in from reference TRBV7-8 and TRBJ2-5): GAGVSQSPRYKVAKRGQDVALRCDPISGHVSLFWYQQALGQGPEFLTYFQNEAQLDKSGLPSDRFFAERPEGSVSTLKIQRTQQEDSAVYLCASSLVARDYPQETQYFGPGTRLLVL.

This clone has a single count. CDR3 nucleotides: TGTGCCACCAGGGAGGACAGGGCGCGTGAAAAACTGTTTTTT. This encodes CATREDRAREKLFF. The rearrangement uses TRBV15 and TRBJ1-4, with 8 bases lining up with TRBD1. J was trimmed by 7 bases and V by 6 bases; bases with no gene match: 7. Germline CDR1 reads LNHNV; CDR2 reads YYDKDF (reference sequence). The CDR3 has 14 residues.

This sequence joins TRBV11-2 and TRBJ2-7; 8 nucleotides line up with TRBD2. CDR1 is SGHAT and CDR2 is FQNNGV in the germline V gene. The CDR3 totals 18 residues. V lost 2 bases, J lost 2 bases, and 14 bases stayed unmatched. CDR3 protein: CASSLIPSQRGPTYEQYF. The CDR3 nucleotides are TGTGCCAGCAGCTTAATCCCCTCCCAGCGGGGGCCGACCTACGAGCAGTACTTC. Looking up the rest from reference TRBV11-2 and TRBJ2-7 gives the full variable domain: EAGVAQSPRYKIIEKRQSVAFWCNPISGHATLYWYQQILGQGPKLLIQFQNNGVVDDSQLPKDRFSAERLKGVDSTLKIQPAKLEDSAVYLCASSLIPSQRGPTYEQYFGPGTRLTVT.

The chain combines TRBV6-6 with TRBJ2-7, with D tentatively TRBD2 (7 bases). The CDR3 is 14 amino acids. V gave up 6 bases and J gave up 0 bases, with 12 bases separating them. Germline lookup yields CDR1 MNHNY and CDR2 SVGAGI (reference sequence). CDR3 in amino acids: CASSRGALSYEQYF. The CDR3, as DNA: TGTGCCAGCAGCCGGGGGGCCCTCTCCTACGAGCAGTACTTC.

The V and J genes are TRBV15 and TRBJ1-2, with D possibly TRBD1 on 5 matching bases. V shed 5 bases and J shed 2 bases, with 6 bases lying between them. Per germline, CDR1 LNHNV and CDR2 YYDKDF (reference sequence). The CDR3 contains 12 residues. As DNA, the CDR3 is TGTGCCACCAGCCAGGGAAACTATGGCTACACCTTC. Translating gives CATSQGNYGYTF. The complete variable domain, with remaining parts taken from reference TRBV15 and TRBJ1-2, reads DAMVIQNPRYQVTQFGKPVTLSCSQTLNHNVMYWYQQKSSQAPKLLFHYYDKDFNNEADTPDNFQSRRPNTSFCFLDIRSPGLGDTAMYLCATSQGNYGYTFGSGTRLTVV.

The rearrangement joins TRBV19 to TRBJ2-7, with TRBD1 matching 7 bases. This CDR3 is built from 16 residues. V was clipped by 1 base and J by 0 bases; unmatched bases: 6. Germline assignment: CDR1 LNHDA and CDR2 SQIVND (reference sequence). CDR3 residues: CASSIGAGGFSYEQYF. The CDR3 DNA is TGTGCCAGTAGTATAGGGGCAGGGGGTTTCTCCTACGAGCAGTACTTC.

V gene TRBV7-2 combines with J gene TRBJ1-5, with unresolved D. Trimming took 7 bases from V and 5 from J, leaving 18 bases between them. The germline V gene has CDR1 SGHTA and CDR2 FQGNSA. The CDR3 is 15 residues long. CDR3 in DNA: TGTGCCAGCACCCGGGCATGGGGAGCGGATCAGCCCCAGCATTTT. It translates to CASTRAWGADQPQHF.

This clone was picked up a small number of times. The genes are TRBV5-1 and TRBJ2-5; D is undetermined. The CDR3 extends over 13 amino acids. Between the trimmed V and J ends, which lost 3 bases and 2 bases, there was a span of 8 bases. Germline V gene sequence: CDR1 SGHRS, CDR2 YFSETQ. The CDR3 DNA sequence: TGCGCCAGCAGCTCAGTCGGGCAAGAGACCCAGTACTTC. Protein: CASSSVGQETQYF. Based on the CDR3 plus reference TRBV5-1 and TRBJ2-5, the full variable domain is KAGVTQTPRYLIKTRGQQVTLSCSPISGHRSVSWYQQTPGQGLQFLFEYFSETQRNKGNFPGRFSGRQFSNSRSEMNVSTLELGDSALYLCASSSVGQETQYFGPGTRLLVL.

This clone was recorded a few times. The chain carries TRBV30 and TRBJ2-7; 8 bases map to TRBD2. Germline V gives CDR1 GTSNPN, CDR2 SVGIG (reference sequence). The V and J ends lost 7 bases and 3 bases, in that order; junction bases with no gene match: 11. The CDR3 has 14 residues. This chain's CDR3 is CASGRRGALYEQYF. The DNA of the CDR3 is TGTGCCTCGGGCCGGCGGGGGGCCCTCTACGAGCAGTACTTC.

This clone was observed a handful of times. The identical CDR3 is also encoded by other nucleotide sequences in the sample. The chain couples TRBV9 to TRBJ1-2; 7 nucleotides align to TRBD1. The CDR3 is 13 residues long. Germline-derived CDR1 and CDR2 are SGDLS and YYNGEE. V trimming: 3 bases; J trimming: 4 bases; junction bases outside the gene matches: 3. In nucleotides, the CDR3 is TGTGCCAGCAGCGCAGGGACAGTCTATGGCTACACCTTC. Translation gives CASSAGTVYGYTF.

This clone was seen a single time. V usage is TRBV7-7 and J usage is TRBJ2-1; 10 nucleotides match TRBD2. The CDR3 has 15 residues. CDR1 is SSHAT and CDR2 is FNYEAQ in the germline V gene (reference sequence). Trimming took 2 bases from V and 8 from J; bases not matched to a gene: 6. CDR3 in amino acids: CASSLTSGGADEQFF. The CDR3 region has the DNA TGTGCCAGCAGCTTAACCAGCGGGGGGGCGGATGAGCAGTTCTTC.

CDR3 in amino acids: CASSDRPTFGNTIYF. The CDR3 DNA reads TGTGCCAGCAGCGACCGCCCCACTTTTGGAAACACCATATATTTT. V is TRBV9 and J is TRBJ1-3; unclear D gene. In germline, CDR1 is SGDLS, CDR2 YYNGEE. The CDR3 spans 15 residues. Trimming left V 3 bases short and J 3 bases short, with 13 bases between.